Included here is one TCR beta chain sequence, with context. This sample is part of a study of blood T cell repertoires in COVID-19. Across the study: Sites in the United States, Italy and Spain provided acute and convalescent COVID-19 samples. T cells, B-cell-depleted T cells, or PBMCs supplied cDNA or gDNA.

TCRdb keeps only in-frame clones here, not all; method: immunoSEQ multiplex PCR. The data hold roughly 190,000 clones, with less than 85% observed a single time. Germline V gives CDR1 SGHDN, CDR2 FVKESK. The CDR3 contains 15 residues. Trimming left V 2 bases short and J 2 bases short, with 9 bases between. Cohort placement rested on clinical history that participants reported themselves. The sequence was obtained from a woman aged 55-70 years with acute COVID-19. What was sequenced was PBMCs or T cells enriched from blood (not recorded which). This sequence joins TRBV14 and TRBJ2-2; D is unresolved. In DNA form, the CDR3 reads TGTGCCAGCAGCCAACTTACATATAACACCGGGGAGCTGTTTTTT. Encoded protein: CASSQLTYNTGELFF. The full variable domain, completed using reference TRBV14 and TRBJ2-2, is EAGVTQFPSHSVIEKGQTVTLRCDPISGHDNLYWYRRVMGKEIKFLLHFVKESKQDESGMPNNRFLAERTGGTYSTLKVQPAELEDSGVYFCASSQLTYNTGELFFGEGSRLTVL.